This T cell receptor beta chain emerged from a study of T cells in Graves' hyperthyroidism and ophthalmopathy. Study background: Peripheral blood was secured at the point of initial diagnosis, before any treatment.

What was amplified from RNA transcripts were TCR beta CDR3 regions. First-round RT-PCR with HTBI primers amplified the TCR CDR3 region. TCRdb reanalysed the multiplex PCR reads using MiXCR and keeps one entry per CDR3 protein. In the table there are approximately 330,000 distinct CDR3 sequences, around 20% of which are singletons. The CDR3 extends over 15 amino acids. Germline loops: CDR1 MGHRA, CDR2 YSYEKL. The junction had 6 bases not matched to a gene; V was cut back by 0 bases and J by 9 bases. The table lists this clonotype with many counts. Absent ophthalmopathy progression within 18 months defined stable Graves' hyperthyroidism.

Sequences were obtained from blood. The origin of this receptor is a woman in her forties or fifties with Graves' hyperthyroidism. The chain carries TRBV4-1 and TRBJ1-2; 11 positions match TRBD1. Written as DNA, the CDR3 is TGCGCCAGCAGCCAAGAAAGGACAGGGGGCGTTAGCTACACCTTC. It translates to CASSQERTGGVSYTF.